The source of this T cell receptor beta chain is a study of T cell repertoires in cytomegalovirus infection. As for the study in general: A matching HLA type, together with CMV infection, was signaled by public TCR beta signatures. General study results and limits: Summed frequency of public TCR beta families distinguished CMV carriers with the relevant HLA. What dominated the ex vivo response were HLA-C-restricted CMV-specific TCR beta clonotypes.

The ends were cut back, 3 bases at V and 0 bases at J, with 13 bases in the middle. Germline CDR1 and CDR2: KGHDR and SFDVKD. The CDR3 totals 16 residues. In its sample, this clonotype was seen many times. Its cognate antigen is unknown. In TCRdb, the reads were re-called with MiXCR into one record per CDR3 protein. The data contain approximately 110,000 distinct CDR3 sequences, around 9.1% of them singletons. The sample was PBMCs, sequenced either directly or after in vitro stimulation (not recorded which). The chain joins TRBV24-1 to TRBJ1-2, with a tentative D call TRBD1 (6 bases). The sequence derives from a human donor in good health (CMV status not recorded). Some clones in this sample may be carry-over from other donors' samples. CDR3 sequence reads: CATSDGRGWANYGYTF. Written as DNA, the CDR3 is TGTGCCACCAGTGATGGCAGGGGATGGGCTAACTATGGCTACACCTTC.